This T cell receptor (beta chain) was found in a study of T-cell reconstitution after alpha-beta-depleted transplantation in children. Findings and caveats of the study: Once a year had passed after transplant, T-cell counts and diversity came mostly from newly produced T cells. Reported findings indicate that, about two months after transplant, alpha-beta T cells came from several hundred expanded clones, which were derived from non-depleted graft cells.

The CDR3 spans 16 residues. Deletions cut 0 bases from V and 0 bases from J, with 12 bases between. From germline, CDR1 is SGDLS and CDR2 YYNGEE. Unique molecular identifiers were incorporated when the TCRbeta library was constructed. A single record per CDR3 protein comes from TCRdb applying MiXCR to the PCR reads. The sample shows around 300,000 distinct CDR3 sequences, around 7.1% of them seen only once. This clonotype was counted between two and nine times. What it binds is unknown. The clonotype comes from a female patient between 2 and 15 years old who had a stem cell transplant for Fanconi anemia, so the T cells may come from the graft donor. Source: peripheral blood, taken 360 days after TCRalphabeta/CD19-depleted stem cell transplant. The gene calls are TRBV9 and TRBJ1-2, with D unresolved. The CDR3 DNA follows: TGTGCCAGCAGCGTAGGGGGTTCGGCGACTAACTATGGCTACACCTTC. It codes for CASSVGGSATNYGYTF.